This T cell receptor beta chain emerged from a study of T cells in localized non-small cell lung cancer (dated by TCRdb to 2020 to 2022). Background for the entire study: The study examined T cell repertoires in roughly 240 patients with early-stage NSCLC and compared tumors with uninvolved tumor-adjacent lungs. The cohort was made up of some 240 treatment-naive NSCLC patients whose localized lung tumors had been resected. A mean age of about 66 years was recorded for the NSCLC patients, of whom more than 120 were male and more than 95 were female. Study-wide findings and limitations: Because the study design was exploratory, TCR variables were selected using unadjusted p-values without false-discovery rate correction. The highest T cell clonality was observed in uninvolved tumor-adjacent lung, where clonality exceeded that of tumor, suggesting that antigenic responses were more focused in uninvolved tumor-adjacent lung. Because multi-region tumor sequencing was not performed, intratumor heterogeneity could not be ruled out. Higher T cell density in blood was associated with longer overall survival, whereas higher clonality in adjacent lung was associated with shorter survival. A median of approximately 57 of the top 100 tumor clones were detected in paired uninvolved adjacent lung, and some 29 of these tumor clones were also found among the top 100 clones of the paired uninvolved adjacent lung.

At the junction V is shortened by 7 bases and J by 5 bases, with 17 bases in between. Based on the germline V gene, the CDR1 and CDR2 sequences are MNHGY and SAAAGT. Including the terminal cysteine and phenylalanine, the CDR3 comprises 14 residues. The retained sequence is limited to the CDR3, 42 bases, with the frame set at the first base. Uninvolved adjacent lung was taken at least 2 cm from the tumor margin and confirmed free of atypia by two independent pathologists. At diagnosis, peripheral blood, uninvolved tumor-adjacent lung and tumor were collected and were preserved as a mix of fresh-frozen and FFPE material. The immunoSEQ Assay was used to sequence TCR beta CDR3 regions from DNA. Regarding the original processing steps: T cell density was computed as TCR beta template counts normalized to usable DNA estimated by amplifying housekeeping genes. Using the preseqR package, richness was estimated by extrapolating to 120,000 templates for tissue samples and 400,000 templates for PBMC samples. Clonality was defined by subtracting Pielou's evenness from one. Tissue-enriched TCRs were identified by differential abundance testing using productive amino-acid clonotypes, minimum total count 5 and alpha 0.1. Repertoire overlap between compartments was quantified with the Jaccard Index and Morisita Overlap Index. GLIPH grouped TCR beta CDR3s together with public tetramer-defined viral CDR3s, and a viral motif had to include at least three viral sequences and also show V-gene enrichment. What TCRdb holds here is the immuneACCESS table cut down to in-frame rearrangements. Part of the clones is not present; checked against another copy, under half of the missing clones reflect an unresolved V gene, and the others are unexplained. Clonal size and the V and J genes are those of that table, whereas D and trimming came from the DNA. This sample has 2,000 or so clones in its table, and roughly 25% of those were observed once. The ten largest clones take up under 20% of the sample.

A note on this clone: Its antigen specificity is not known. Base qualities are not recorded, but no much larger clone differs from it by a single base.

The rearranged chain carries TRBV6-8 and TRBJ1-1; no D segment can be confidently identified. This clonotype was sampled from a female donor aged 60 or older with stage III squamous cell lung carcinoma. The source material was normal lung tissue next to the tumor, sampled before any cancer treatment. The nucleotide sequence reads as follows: TGTGCCAGCAAGTTTGACACCGGGTTAACTGAAGCTTTCTTT. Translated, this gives CASKFDTGLTEAFF.